The 9 T cell receptor beta chains given below trace back to one sample, sequenced in a study of blood T cell repertoires in COVID-19. The method was immunoSEQ multiplex PCR; TCRdb's version includes in-frame clones alone and lacks a portion of them. This table holds approximately 220,000 clones, approximately 88% found once. Material for sequencing was peripheral blood. Receptors originate from a man aged 35 to 55 with acute or convalescent COVID-19.

The CDR3 DNA reads as TGTGCCAGCAAGGGAGGAGCCTCTGGAAACACCATATATTTT. This encodes CASKGGASGNTIYF. V is TRBV19 and J is TRBJ1-3, with no clear D. The CDR3 consists of 14 residues. The germline CDR1 and CDR2 sequences are LNHDA and SQIVND (reference sequence). Trimming stripped 9 bases from V and 0 bases from J, with 12 bases between.

This rearrangement joins TRBV4-1 to TRBJ2-3; 9 bases line up with TRBD2. Germline V gene data show CDR1 as MGHRA and CDR2 as YSYEKL. V gave up 4 bases and J gave up 2 bases; unmatched junction bases: 16. This CDR3 contains 19 residues. The CDR3 sequence is CASSPTGGSGRVNTDTQYF. The CDR3 region has the DNA TGCGCCAGCAGCCCAACCGGCGGTAGCGGGAGAGTAAACACAGATACGCAGTATTTT.

This clone was detected only once. V is TRBV7-2 and J is TRBJ2-3, with TRBD2 identical over 9 bases. With V trimmed by 1 base and J by 1 base, 3 bases remained unmatched. CDR3 length: 16 residues. CDR1 is SGHTA, CDR2 FQGNSA, per germline. The CDR3 spells CASSLGLAEGTDTQYF. In DNA form, the CDR3 reads TGTGCCAGCAGCTTAGGACTAGCGGAAGGCACAGATACGCAGTATTTT. Filled out from reference TRBV7-2 and TRBJ2-3, the complete variable domain reads GAGVSQSPSNKVTEKGKDVELRCDPISGHTALYWYRQSLGQGLEFLIYFQGNSAPDKSGLPSDRFSAERTGGSVSTLTIQRTQQEDSAVYLCASSLGLAEGTDTQYFGPGTRLTVL.

V gene TRBV4-3 combines with J gene TRBJ2-7; no definite D call. This CDR3 comprises 17 residues. Germline-derived CDR1 and CDR2 are LGHNA and YSLEER. V dropped 0 bases and J dropped 2 bases, with 17 bases sitting between them. Here the CDR3 DNA reads TGCGCCAGCAGCCAAGAAGCCCAAATGAACCCCCCCTACGAGCAGTACTTC. Its translation: CASSQEAQMNPPYEQYF.

This clone was found once. V usage is TRBV6-5 and J usage is TRBJ1-4; D not certain. Germline CDR1 MNHEY, CDR2 SVGAGI. Trimming took 4 bases from V and 7 from J, leaving 13 bases between them. The CDR3 runs to 14 residues. CDR3 coding DNA: TGTGCCAGCAGTTTAGGAGGGTCTGCTGAAAAACTGTTTTTT. This sequence encodes CASSLGGSAEKLFF.

The chain employs TRBV3-1 (or the pseudogene TRBV3-2) and TRBJ1-1; D remains unclear. Germline values: CDR1 LGHDT, CDR2 YNNKEL (reference sequence). This CDR3 comprises 16 residues. Trimming cost V 2 bases and J 1 base, with 14 bases left between them. CDR3 in amino acids: CASSQTRGGKNTEAFF. CDR3 DNA sequence: TGTGCCAGCAGCCAAACCCGTGGAGGAAAGAACACTGAAGCTTTCTTT.

The V gene is TRBV5-8, the J gene TRBJ2-1, with TRBD2 matching 9 bases. The CDR3 has 14 amino acids. The germline V gene has CDR1 SGHTS and CDR2 YDEGEE. J gave up 7 bases and V 4 bases, and 6 bases lay outside the gene matches. The CDR3 DNA is TGTGCCAGCAGCCCCGGCGGGGGGGGGAATGAGCAGTTCTTC. Translating it yields CASSPGGGGNEQFF.

This chain links TRBV6-5 with TRBJ1-1; weak D call: TRBD1 (5 bases). Trimming shortened V by 0 bases and J by 3 bases, and 14 bases separated the two germline ends. Germline-derived CDR1 and CDR2 are MNHEY and SVGAGI. This CDR3 has 16 amino acids. This chain's CDR3 is CASSYSGWGSHTEAFF. The DNA for the CDR3 is TGTGCCAGCAGTTACTCTGGTTGGGGCAGCCACACTGAAGCTTTCTTT.

The V call is TRBV7-2, the J call TRBJ2-1; no reliable D call. Germline values: CDR1 SGHTA, CDR2 FQGNSA. The V end was cut by 5 bases, the J end by 10 bases, with 9 bases between. The CDR3 totals 11 residues. CDR3 nucleotide sequence: TGTGCCAGCAGCCTATCCGGGGAGCAGTTCTTC. Translation gives CASSLSGEQFF.